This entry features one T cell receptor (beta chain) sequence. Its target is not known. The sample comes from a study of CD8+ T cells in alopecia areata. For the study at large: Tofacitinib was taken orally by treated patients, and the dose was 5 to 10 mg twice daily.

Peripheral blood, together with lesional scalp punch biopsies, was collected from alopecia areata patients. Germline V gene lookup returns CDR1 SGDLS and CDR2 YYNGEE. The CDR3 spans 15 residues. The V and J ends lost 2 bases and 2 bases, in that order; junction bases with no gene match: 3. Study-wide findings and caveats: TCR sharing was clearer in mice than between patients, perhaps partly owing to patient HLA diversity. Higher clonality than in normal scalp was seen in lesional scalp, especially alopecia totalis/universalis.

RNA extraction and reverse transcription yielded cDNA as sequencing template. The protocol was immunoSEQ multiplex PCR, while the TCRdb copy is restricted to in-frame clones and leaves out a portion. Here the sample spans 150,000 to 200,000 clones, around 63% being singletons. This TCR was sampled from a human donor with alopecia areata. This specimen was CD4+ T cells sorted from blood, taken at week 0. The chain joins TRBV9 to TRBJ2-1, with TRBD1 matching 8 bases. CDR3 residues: CASSVAQGAYNEQFF. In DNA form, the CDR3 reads TGTGCCAGCAGCGTGGCACAGGGGGCCTACAATGAGCAGTTCTTC.